This TCR beta chain was sequenced during a study of shared clonotypes between healthy human individuals. The CDR3 runs to 16 residues. The ends were cut back, 0 bases at V and 6 bases at J, with 15 bases in the middle. Germline assignment: CDR1 SEHNR and CDR2 FQNEAQ (reference sequence). Here immunoSEQ multiplex PCR was the method, and the copy in TCRdb shows in-frame clones only, minus some. The top ten clones hold around 0.13% of a sample with some 2,000,000 clones, 95% of them seen once. The gene calls are TRBV7-9 and TRBJ2-4; D assignment may be TRBD1 or TRBD2 (5 bases each). The specimen was naive CD4+ T cells sorted from blood. Subset indicated: CD45RA+ positively selected. The receptor was derived from a man aged 18 to 35 in good health. DNA of the CDR3: TGTGCCAGCAGCTTAGCCCCAGAGGGGATGGGAAACATTCAGTACTTC. Translating gives CASSLAPEGMGNIQYF.